The 11 T cell receptor beta chains listed next were all sequenced from one sample in a study of response to subunit inactivated influenza vaccine. TCRdb re-derived calls from the RT-PCR reads in MiXCR, one entry per CDR3 protein. The table lists roughly 290,000 distinct CDR3 sequences, roughly a fifth of them singletons. Specimen: PBMCs from blood, collected 21 months after vaccination. These receptors originate from a man aged 50-75 years who received an inactivated influenza vaccine.

The V call is TRBV29-1, the J call TRBJ2-5; 8 nucleotides align to TRBD2. Germline lookup yields CDR1 SQVTM and CDR2 ANQGSEA. V lost 0 bases to trimming and J lost 7 bases; unmatched junction nucleotides: 4. There are 13 residues in the CDR3. The CDR3 coding sequence is TGCAGCGTTGAAGATCAGAGCGGGAGGACCCAGTACTTC. Its translation is CSVEDQSGRTQYF.

Only a few counts were recorded for this clonotype. The chain has TRBV28 and TRBJ2-7; D call uncertain. This CDR3 contains 14 residues. CDR1 MDHEN and CDR2 SYDVKM come from the germline V gene. V was shortened by 6 bases and J by 0 bases, with 12 bases between the two germline ends. CDR3 amino acids: CASRTATDSYEQYF. Written as DNA, the CDR3 is TGTGCCAGCAGAACAGCGACTGACTCCTACGAGCAGTACTTC.

This clonotype occurred a few times. The J gene is TRBJ2-7, the V gene TRBV6-2 or TRBV6-3; 13 bases are a match to TRBD2. CDR1 and CDR2 from the germline V gene are MNHEY and SVGEGT. The CDR3 contains 14 residues. V was pared by 6 bases and J by 7 bases, with 6 bases of the junction left unmatched. This CDR3 reads CASRRTSGRGEQYF. The DNA of the CDR3 is TGTGCCAGCAGACGGACTAGCGGGAGAGGGGAGCAGTACTTC.

The V gene is TRBV5-4, the J gene TRBJ1-2; D is ambiguous. The V end was cut by 4 bases, the J end by 4 bases, with 14 bases between. The length of the CDR3 is 14 residues. CDR1 is SGHNT, CDR2 YYREEE, per germline (reference sequence). CDR3 region: CASSTGWGSYGYTF. In DNA, the CDR3 is TGTGCCAGCAGCACTGGGTGGGGTAGCTATGGCTACACCTTC.

This clonotype occurred a few times. The chain couples TRBV18 to TRBJ1-1; D is perhaps TRBD1 (6 bases). The CDR3 length is 14 residues. V was pared by 1 base and J by 5 bases, with 11 bases between. CDR1 KGHSH and CDR2 LQKENI come from the germline V gene. The CDR3 region has the DNA TGTGCCAGCTCACCACGGACAGCCGGGACTGAAGCTTTCTTT. Translation: CASSPRTAGTEAFF.

This clonotype has more than one count but fewer than ten. The gene calls are TRBV28 and TRBJ2-2; 7 nucleotides align to TRBD2. Germline trimming cut 2 bases from V and 6 bases from J; bases unmatched to any gene: 12. The CDR3 spans 17 residues. Germline V CDR1 and CDR2: MDHEN, SYDVKM. The CDR3 coding sequence is TGTGCCAGCAGTTTACTCGGCTCAGGACTAGTCCCCGGGGAGCTGTTTTTT. Translation gives CASSLLGSGLVPGELFF.

This clonotype came up a few times. The chain is built from TRBV5-1 and TRBJ2-7; D may be TRBD2 (5 bases). Germline loops: CDR1 SGHRS, CDR2 YFSETQ. This CDR3 is 15 amino acids long. Trimming took off 2 bases at V and 3 bases at J, with 15 bases between the two ends. CDR3 sequence (DNA): TGCGCCAGCAGCTTTAGCGTTGGGTCGTACTACGAGCAGTACTTC. Protein product: CASSFSVGSYYEQYF.

This clonotype was observed many times. The chain links TRBV29-1 to TRBJ2-3; 12 bases match TRBD2. The CDR3 totals 15 residues. Germline CDR1 reads SQVTM; CDR2 reads ANQGSEA. V trimming: 7 bases; J trimming: 4 bases; junction bases outside the gene matches: 9. The CDR3 nucleotides are TGCAGCGGCCTCCTAGCGGGAGGGCCGTCAGATACGCAGTATTTT. Translated, it gives CSGLLAGGPSDTQYF.

The sample holds a few counts of this clonotype. The chain joins TRBV12-3 or TRBV12-4 to TRBJ2-1; the D is unclear. V lost 7 bases, J lost 7 bases, and 14 bases lay in between. This CDR3 comprises 13 residues. CDR3 nucleotides: TGTGCCAGCAATACCATGGCGGAGAATGAGCAGTTCTTC. It specifies CASNTMAENEQFF.

The chain is built from TRBV6-5 and TRBJ1-6; perhaps TRBD1 as D (6 bases). In germline, CDR1 is MNHEY, CDR2 SVGAGI. V shed 0 bases and J shed 4 bases, with 13 bases lying between them. The CDR3 is 17 amino acids. As DNA, the CDR3 is TGTGCCAGCAGTTACTCGGGACAACTACATTATAATTCACCCCTCCACTTT. Translating gives CASSYSGQLHYNSPLHF.

In this sample, this clonotype turned up many times. The J gene is TRBJ1-6, the V gene TRBV20-1; D gene unclear. The CDR3 length is 14 residues. The V end lost 0 bases, the J end lost 7 bases, and 10 bases lay between the germline ends. Germline V CDR1 and CDR2: DFQATT, SNEGSKA (reference sequence). The CDR3, as DNA: TGCAGTGCTAGAGATCGGACGTTCAATTCACCCCTCCACTTT. Translated, it gives CSARDRTFNSPLHF.